This T cell receptor beta chain was recorded in a study of control samples from healthy donors and cancer patients. The germline V gene encodes CDR1 MNHNY and CDR2 SVGAGI (reference sequence). This CDR3 is built from 11 residues. V was cut by 5 bases and J by 7 bases, with 8 bases left in between. Only one count was recorded for this clone. Repertoires were generated with immunoSEQ multiplex PCR, while TCRdb's copy carries only in-frame clones and drops some. This table has approximately 100,000 clones, roughly 84% appearing once. This chain joins TRBV6-6 and TRBJ1-1; TRBD1 is a possible D gene (5 bases). Specimen: blood. The sequence was obtained from a woman aged 40 to 50 in good health. CDR3 in DNA: TGTGCCAGCAGTCGACAGCTTGAAGCTTTCTTT. This codes for CASSRQLEAFF.